The 30 T cell receptor beta chains listed next were all sequenced from one sample in a study of shared clonotypes between healthy human individuals. Naive CD8 populations comprised CD45RO-negative cells positively selected for CCR7, excluding terminally differentiated effector memory CD45RA+ cells. The assay was immunoSEQ multiplex PCR, and TCRdb's table has in-frame clones only and misses some. The profile shows some 2.1 million clones, 80% to 95% of them singletons. Material: naive CD8+ T cells from PBMCs. The source of these receptors is a man younger than 35 in good health. Some clones in this sample may be carry-over from other donors' samples.

This chain joins TRBV27 and TRBJ2-5; D perhaps matches TRBD2 (7 bases). The CDR3 totals 17 residues. Between the trimmed V and J ends, which lost 6 bases and 3 bases, there was a span of 23 bases. Germline V gives CDR1 MNHEY, CDR2 SMNVEV (reference sequence). For the CDR3, the DNA is TGTGCCAGCAGCCAACAGGGAGGGGAGGGTTTGAAAGAGACCCAGTACTTC. Residues: CASSQQGGEGLKETQYF.

This chain uses TRBV5-4 with TRBJ2-7; the D gene is possibly TRBD1 (5 bases). The CDR3 runs to 16 residues. The germline CDR1 and CDR2 sequences are SGHNT and YYREEE (reference sequence). V dropped 2 bases and J dropped 2 bases, with 17 bases sitting between them. This CDR3 reads CASSLDRTSFTYEQYF. CDR3 DNA sequence: TGTGCCAGCAGCTTAGACCGGACATCTTTCACCTACGAGCAGTACTTC.

The chain has TRBV29-1 and TRBJ2-7; 8 positions agree with TRBD1. The CDR3 is 11 amino acids. Germline CDR1 is SQVTM and CDR2 is ANQGSEA. Germline trimming cut 7 bases from V and 5 bases from J; bases unmatched to any gene: 4. The CDR3 region has the DNA TGCAGCGCCACACAGGGGGACGAGCAGTACTTC. It specifies CSATQGDEQYF.

The chain recombines TRBV28 with TRBJ2-1; 11 bases line up with TRBD2. Trimming removed 2 bases from V and 6 bases from J; junction bases left unmatched: 30. Germline-derived CDR1 and CDR2 are MDHEN and SYDVKM. The CDR3 extends over 24 amino acids. The CDR3 bases are TGTGCCAGCAGTTTAGTTCTGGGCCCTGGAGAGGGACTAGCGGTACCCCAGGTGGGCAATGAGCAGTTCTTC. Encoded protein: CASSLVLGPGEGLAVPQVGNEQFF.

The V call is TRBV9, the J call TRBJ2-2; 10 bases align to TRBD1. Germline lookup yields CDR1 SGDLS and CDR2 YYNGEE. V lost 0 bases, J lost 3 bases, and 5 bases stayed unmatched. This CDR3 comprises 17 residues. CDR3 sequence (DNA): TGTGCCAGCAGCGTAGAGGGACAGGGGCATCACACCGGGGAGCTGTTTTTT. Encoded protein: CASSVEGQGHHTGELFF. Variable domain in full (rest from reference TRBV9 and TRBJ2-2): DSGVTQTPKHLITATGQRVTLRCSPRSGDLSVYWYQQSLDQGLQFLIQYYNGEERAKGNILERFSAQQFPDLHSELNLSSLELGDSALYFCASSVEGQGHHTGELFFGEGSRLTVL.

The chain links TRBV29-1 to TRBJ1-1; D is perhaps TRBD1 (6 bases). Germline V gene lookup returns CDR1 SQVTM and CDR2 ANQGSEA. Between the trimmed V and J ends, which lost 7 bases and 4 bases, there was a span of 13 bases. The length of the CDR3 is 12 residues. CDR3 region: CSGMGGRTEAFF. The DNA for the CDR3 is TGCAGCGGGATGGGGGGGCGCACTGAAGCTTTCTTT.

V gene TRBV27 combines with J gene TRBJ2-3; D may be TRBD2 (5 bases). The CDR3 has 16 residues. V was cut by 1 base and J by 1 base, with 12 bases left in between. Per the germline V gene, CDR1 is MNHEY and CDR2 is SMNVEV (reference sequence). The CDR3 loop is CASSLYWERRTDTQYF. As DNA, the CDR3 is TGTGCCAGCAGTTTATATTGGGAGAGGCGCACAGATACGCAGTATTTT.

The J gene is TRBJ2-1, the V gene TRBV15; possible D gene TRBD1, 6 bases. V lost 7 bases to trimming and J lost 8 bases, with 15 bases between them. This CDR3 has 13 amino acids. Per germline, CDR1 LNHNV and CDR2 YYDKDF (reference sequence). The CDR3 sequence is CATTRARQDEQFF. The CDR3 bases are TGTGCCACCACCCGAGCCCGACAGGATGAGCAGTTCTTC. Drawing the rest from reference TRBV15 and TRBJ2-1, the complete variable domain is DAMVIQNPRYQVTQFGKPVTLSCSQTLNHNVMYWYQQKSSQAPKLLFHYYDKDFNNEADTPDNFQSRRPNTSFCFLDIRSPGLGDTAMYLCATTRARQDEQFFGPGTRLTVL.

The chain employs TRBV28 and TRBJ1-4; D is possibly TRBD1 (6 bases). The V end lost 3 bases, the J end lost 3 bases, and 14 bases lay between the germline ends. Germline V lookup: CDR1 MDHEN, CDR2 SYDVKM. This CDR3 spans 16 amino acids. In DNA form, the CDR3 reads TGTGCCAGCAGTTTGAGGACAGAGGGGGCTAATGAAAAACTGTTTTTT. Amino acids: CASSLRTEGANEKLFF.

V gene TRBV11-2 combines with J gene TRBJ1-2; the D gene is possibly TRBD1 (5 bases). Trimming stripped 5 bases from V and 0 bases from J, with 13 bases between. The CDR3 covers 15 residues. Germline loops: CDR1 SGHAT, CDR2 FQNNGV. The CDR3 coding sequence is TGTGCCAGCAGCCCTCGGGGGGGGGCTAACTATGGCTACACCTTC. This gives the protein CASSPRGGANYGYTF.

The chain is built from TRBV6-5 and TRBJ2-2, with a possible D match to TRBD1 (6 bases). Trimming pared 5 bases from V and 6 bases from J, leaving 19 bases between. Germline CDR1 reads MNHEY; CDR2 reads SVGAGI. The CDR3 totals 16 residues. CDR3 DNA: TGTGCCAGCAGTCACTTCGCCTCTCGACAGGCCGGGGAGCTGTTTTTT. Protein sequence: CASSHFASRQAGELFF.

This clone was detected once. This chain uses TRBV18 with TRBJ1-1, with TRBD1 matching over 11 bases. The CDR3 runs to 16 residues. The J segment lost 3 bases and the V segment lost 3 bases, leaving 6 bases of the junction unmatched. Germline CDR1 is KGHSH and CDR2 is LQKENI. CDR3: CASSPPPGQGDTEAFF. The CDR3 coding sequence is TGTGCCAGCTCACCGCCTCCGGGACAGGGGGACACTGAAGCTTTCTTT.

This chain joins TRBV27 and TRBJ1-5; no firm D call. This CDR3 is 14 amino acids long. Trimming removed 8 bases at V and 3 bases at J, with 14 bases between. Germline V gene sequence: CDR1 MNHEY, CDR2 SMNVEV (reference sequence). The DNA for the CDR3 is TGTGCCAGCGGAAACTTGCGGGACAATCAGCCCCAGCATTTT. Its translation is CASGNLRDNQPQHF.

The rearrangement uses TRBV10-1 and TRBJ1-1, with unresolved D. Trimming shortened V by 4 bases and J by 1 base, and 7 bases separated the two germline ends. Germline V gene sequence: CDR1 WNHNN, CDR2 SYGVQD (reference sequence). CDR3 length: 13 residues. CDR3 in amino acids: CASSVGRNTEAFF. The CDR3 DNA sequence: TGCGCCAGCAGTGTAGGGAGGAACACTGAAGCTTTCTTT.

In regard to this clone: The sample contains more than one DNA sequence encoding this CDR3. The chain recombines TRBV9 with TRBJ2-7, with D perhaps TRBD2 (6 bases). The CDR3 consists of 14 residues. The V end lost 2 bases, the J end lost 2 bases, and 11 bases lay between the germline ends. CDR1 SGDLS and CDR2 YYNGEE come from the germline V gene. The CDR3 loop reads CASSVGTGAYEQYF. The CDR3 DNA is TGTGCCAGCAGCGTCGGGACGGGAGCCTACGAGCAGTACTTC.

The rearrangement uses TRBV29-1 and TRBJ2-7; D unresolved. The CDR3 loop spans 15 amino acids. Trimming took 4 bases from V and 0 from J, leaving 16 bases between them. Germline V CDR1 and CDR2: SQVTM, ANQGSEA. The CDR3: CSVGLSGALSYEQYF. CDR3 bases: TGCAGCGTTGGTCTGTCAGGTGCCCTCTCCTACGAGCAGTACTTC.

The chain is built from TRBV7-3 and TRBJ2-1; TRBD2 agrees at 10 bases. CDR3 length: 15 amino acids. The germline V gene has CDR1 SGHTA and CDR2 FQGTGA. V was clipped by 5 bases and J by 7 bases; unmatched bases: 8. CDR3 in DNA: TGTGCCAGCAGCGAGGGACTAGCGCTCAGAAATGAGCAGTTCTTC. Translating it yields CASSEGLALRNEQFF.

The chain joins TRBV6-1 to TRBJ1-3; D call uncertain. This CDR3 has 15 amino acids. Germline V gene data show CDR1 as MNHNS and CDR2 as SASEGT. V was trimmed by 2 bases and J by 0 bases, leaving 8 bases between them. In DNA form, the CDR3 reads TGTGCCAGCAGTGAAAGGAGGAGCTCTGGAAACACCATATATTTT. Amino acid sequence: CASSERRSSGNTIYF.

This clone was detected only once. The chain uses TRBV7-6 and TRBJ1-2; no firm D call. The CDR3 runs 13 residues. CDR1 is SGHVS, CDR2 FNYEAQ, per germline. Trimming pared 5 bases from V and 7 bases from J, leaving 14 bases between. CDR3 sequence reads: CASSERRHGGYTF. The CDR3 DNA follows: TGTGCCAGCAGCGAAAGAAGACATGGTGGCTACACCTTC.

The chain joins TRBV4-1 to TRBJ2-5; 9 nucleotides match TRBD2. Losses at the gene ends were 5 bases for V and 5 bases for J; bases not matched to a gene: 12. Per germline, CDR1 MGHRA and CDR2 YSYEKL. This CDR3 contains 16 residues. The CDR3, as DNA: TGCGCCAGCAGCTCGATACGCGGGAGGGCCGGGGAGACCCAGTACTTC. This gives the protein CASSSIRGRAGETQYF.

The chain links TRBV28 to TRBJ2-7; a weak D match, TRBD1 (5 bases). Trimming took off 11 bases at V and 6 bases at J, with 17 bases between the two ends. The germline gives CDR1 MDHEN, CDR2 SYDVKM. The CDR3 runs 12 residues. The CDR3 protein is CAARRPGAEQYF. Here the CDR3 DNA reads TGTGCCGCCAGACGGCCTGGGGCCGAGCAGTACTTC.

The chain is built from TRBV10-3 and TRBJ2-1, with 7 bases matching TRBD1. The ends lost 5 bases at V and 1 base at J; junction bases unmatched: 5. The CDR3 consists of 15 residues. CDR1 and CDR2 (germline): ENHRY, SYGVKD. Here the CDR3 DNA reads TGTGCCATCAGTATCTCAGGGGGTTCCTACAATGAGCAGTTCTTC. Residues: CAISISGGSYNEQFF.

The chain has TRBV18 and TRBJ2-5; D gene ambiguous. The CDR3 runs 16 residues. Per the germline V gene, CDR1 is KGHSH and CDR2 is LQKENI. The ends were cut back, 3 bases at V and 7 bases at J, with 21 bases in the middle. The CDR3 here is CASSPFQTHKKWTQYF. Here the CDR3 DNA reads TGTGCCAGCTCACCTTTCCAGACGCACAAAAAGTGGACCCAGTACTTC. The full variable domain, completed using reference TRBV18 and TRBJ2-5, is NAGVMQNPRHLVRRRGQEARLRCSPMKGHSHVYWYRQLPEEGLKFMVYLQKENIIDESGMPKERFSAEFPKEGPSILRIQQVVRGDSAAYFCASSPFQTHKKWTQYFGPGTRLLVL.

The rearrangement joins TRBV2 to TRBJ2-5; TRBD2 aligns across 10 bases. The junction had 8 bases not matched to a gene; V was cut back by 2 bases and J by 5 bases. Germline CDR1 and CDR2: SNHLY and FYNNEI. This CDR3 region has 16 residues. The CDR3 sequence: CASSERAGGFAETQYF. The CDR3 DNA reads as TGTGCCAGCAGTGAAAGAGCGGGAGGGTTTGCGGAGACCCAGTACTTC. The complete variable domain, with remaining parts taken from reference TRBV2 and TRBJ2-5, reads EPEVTQTPSHQVTQMGQEVILRCVPISNHLYFYWYRQILGQKVEFLVSFYNNEISEKSEIFDDQFSVERPDGSNFTLKIRSTKLEDSAMYFCASSERAGGFAETQYFGPGTRLLVL.

This chain links TRBV9 with TRBJ1-4; tentatively, D is TRBD1 (5 bases). This CDR3 region has 15 residues. V lost 0 bases and J 7 bases, leaving 13 bases between the germline ends. Germline V gene data show CDR1 as SGDLS and CDR2 as YYNGEE. The CDR3 coding sequence is TGTGCCAGCAGCGTAGAGGCCTGGGGGGTTGAAAAACTGTTTTTT. This gives the protein CASSVEAWGVEKLFF.

This clone has only one observation. The gene calls are TRBV19 and TRBJ2-2; the D is unclear. Germline V gene data show CDR1 as LNHDA and CDR2 as SQIVND (reference sequence). The length of the CDR3 is 15 residues. V was trimmed by 3 bases and J by 5 bases, leaving 13 bases between them. In DNA, the CDR3 is TGTGCCAGTAGTATTGGTACTATTTCAACCGGGGAGCTGTTTTTT. This translates into CASSIGTISTGELFF.

This chain joins TRBV18 and TRBJ1-1; no clear D. The V gene's germline CDR1 is KGHSH and CDR2 LQKENI. The CDR3 is 16 amino acids. Trimming removed 0 bases at V and 0 bases at J, with 11 bases between. The DNA for the CDR3 is TGTGCCAGCTCACCACCTGCAGGAGGCATGAACACTGAAGCTTTCTTT. Translated, it gives CASSPPAGGMNTEAFF.

This clone was recorded only once. The chain has TRBV7-9 and TRBJ1-1; D is unclear. This CDR3 region has 12 residues. V lost 8 bases to trimming and J lost 1 base, with 8 bases between them. CDR1 SEHNR and CDR2 FQNEAQ come from the germline V gene (reference sequence). The CDR3 sequence: CASGNRNTEAFF. In nucleotides, the CDR3 is TGTGCCAGCGGAAACAGGAACACTGAAGCTTTCTTT.

V and J are TRBV4-3 and TRBJ2-7; D is perhaps TRBD2 (6 bases). With 4 bases removed from V and 4 bases from J, the gap between germline ends came to 20 bases. The CDR3 loop spans 16 amino acids. The germline CDR1 and CDR2 sequences are LGHNA and YSLEER. The CDR3 reads CASSPSVTGEGYEQYF. CDR3 DNA sequence: TGCGCCAGCAGCCCGTCAGTCACGGGGGAAGGGTACGAGCAGTACTTC.

This clone was observed once. The rearrangement links TRBV10-3 to TRBJ2-1; possible D gene TRBD2, 6 bases. V was shortened by 7 bases and J by 0 bases, with 16 bases between the two germline ends. Germline V gives CDR1 ENHRY, CDR2 SYGVKD. The CDR3 covers 16 residues. The CDR3 spells CAINPLEGGSYNEQFF. The CDR3 DNA sequence: TGTGCCATCAACCCCCTTGAGGGAGGCTCCTACAATGAGCAGTTCTTC.